These 17 T cell receptor beta chains were sequenced from one sample in a study of blood T cell repertoires in COVID-19. Produced via immunoSEQ multiplex PCR; TCRdb's table is partial and in-frame only. The sample consists of hundreds of thousands of clones, 80% to 90% of them appearing once. Source material: PBMCs or T cells enriched from blood (not recorded which). These receptors were collected from a man aged 30 to 39 who had recovered from COVID-19.

This chain uses TRBV18 with TRBJ2-1, with 10 bases lining up with TRBD2. With 2 bases clipped from V and 5 bases from J, the junction kept 3 bases outside the gene matches. The CDR3 consists of 15 residues. CDR1 KGHSH and CDR2 LQKENI come from the germline V gene. The CDR3 DNA sequence: TGTGCCAGCTCACCAAACCTAGCGGGAGACAATGAGCAGTTCTTC. Translation: CASSPNLAGDNEQFF.

The chain carries TRBV5-8 and TRBJ2-1, with 7 bases fitting TRBD1. The CDR3 loop spans 15 amino acids. Germline V gives CDR1 SGHTS, CDR2 YDEGEE. V trimming: 2 bases; J trimming: 6 bases; junction bases outside the gene matches: 8. Here the CDR3 DNA reads TGTGCCAGCAGCTTTCGGGGACAGTTAGCCAATGAGCAGTTCTTC. Its translation is CASSFRGQLANEQFF.

The V and J genes are TRBV7-9 and TRBJ2-1; no reliable D call. The ends were cut back, 6 bases at V and 8 bases at J, with 8 bases in the middle. Germline-derived CDR1 and CDR2 are SEHNR and FQNEAQ (reference sequence). The CDR3 consists of 11 residues. The CDR3, as DNA: TGTGCCAGCAGGTCCGGTGATGAGCAGTTCTTC. It codes for CASRSGDEQFF. Drawing the rest from reference TRBV7-9 and TRBJ2-1, the complete variable domain is DTGVSQNPRHKITKRGQNVTFRCDPISEHNRLYWYRQTLGQGPEFLTYFQNEAQLEKSRLLSDRFSAERPKGSFSTLEIQRTEQGDSAMYLCASRSGDEQFFGPGTRLTVL.

The chain is built from TRBV4-1 and TRBJ2-1; 7 nucleotides line up with TRBD2. The CDR3 sequence is 17 residues long. Germline assignment: CDR1 MGHRA and CDR2 YSYEKL. The junction had 14 bases not matched to a gene; V was cut back by 0 bases and J by 9 bases. CDR3 bases: TGCGCCAGCAGCCAAGACCCTCCCTCCGGGAGGCTTTGTGAGCAGTTCTTC. Its translation is CASSQDPPSGRLCEQFF.

The chain couples TRBV18 to TRBJ1-5; D uncertain. CDR1 and CDR2 from the germline V gene are KGHSH and LQKENI. CDR3 size: 13 residues. Trimming shortened V by 2 bases and J by 7 bases, and 9 bases separated the two germline ends. CDR3 region: CASSPAVRQPQHF. CDR3 nucleotides: TGTGCCAGCTCACCAGCCGTGCGCCAGCCCCAGCATTTT.

V usage is TRBV3-1 (or the pseudogene TRBV3-2) and J usage is TRBJ2-1, with 10 nucleotides matching TRBD2. In germline, CDR1 is LGHDT, CDR2 YNNKEL (reference sequence). V dropped 3 bases and J dropped 5; count of bases not matched to a gene: 10. This CDR3 contains 17 residues. This CDR3 is CASSHLHGLAEDNEQFF. CDR3 sequence (DNA): TGTGCCAGCAGCCATCTACACGGACTAGCGGAAGACAATGAGCAGTTCTTC.

The chain recombines TRBV28 with TRBJ1-2; tentatively, D is TRBD1 (6 bases). CDR1 and CDR2 from the germline V gene are MDHEN and SYDVKM. This CDR3 has 13 amino acids. V lost 5 bases and J 8 bases, leaving 15 bases between the germline ends. The CDR3, as DNA: TGTGCCAGCAGTACCCGGACAGATTCCGGCTACACCTTC. It encodes CASSTRTDSGYTF.

The V call is TRBV2, the J call TRBJ2-2; a possible D gene is TRBD1 (5 bases). CDR1 and CDR2 (germline): SNHLY, FYNNEI. This CDR3 is 15 amino acids long. The V end lost 3 bases, the J end lost 2 bases, and 10 bases lay between the germline ends. The CDR3 nucleotides are TGTGCCAGCAGTGAGTTAGGGGTCAACACCGGGGAGCTGTTTTTT. This translates into CASSELGVNTGELFF.

The chain links TRBV7-9 to TRBJ2-1, with 11 bases aligning to TRBD2. From germline, CDR1 is SEHNR and CDR2 FQNEAQ (reference sequence). Losses at the gene ends were 5 bases for V and 7 bases for J; bases not matched to a gene: 7. The CDR3 runs 15 residues. CDR3 sequence reads: CASSLLAGGKNEQFF. CDR3 bases: TGTGCCAGCAGCCTCCTAGCGGGAGGCAAAAATGAGCAGTTCTTC.

The chain employs TRBV6-2 or TRBV6-3 and TRBJ2-1, with 8 bases lining up with TRBD2. V lost 4 bases to trimming and J lost 13 bases; unmatched junction nucleotides: 6. This CDR3 contains 12 residues. Germline-derived CDR1 and CDR2 are MNHEY and SVGEGT. In DNA, the CDR3 is TGTGCCAGCAGTTCCCCCGGGACTAGTCAGTTCTTC. It codes for CASSSPGTSQFF.

The count of this clone is one. The chain has TRBV19 and TRBJ2-2; unclear D gene. Per the germline V gene, CDR1 is LNHDA and CDR2 is SQIVND (reference sequence). The CDR3 is 15 residues long. V was shortened by 3 bases and J by 5 bases, with 13 bases between the two germline ends. CDR3 nucleotides: TGTGCCAGTAGTATTTTTCAGACATCAACCGGGGAGCTGTTTTTT. It codes for CASSIFQTSTGELFF. The complete variable domain, with remaining parts taken from reference TRBV19 and TRBJ2-2, reads DGGITQSPKYLFRKEGQNVTLSCEQNLNHDAMYWYRQDPGQGLRLIYYSQIVNDFQKGDIAEGYSVSREKKESFPLTVTSAQKNPTAFYLCASSIFQTSTGELFFGEGSRLTVL.

The chain joins TRBV7-2 to TRBJ2-7; 16 nucleotides match TRBD2. Germline-derived CDR1 and CDR2 are SGHTA and FQGNSA. V dropped 11 bases and J dropped 3; count of bases not matched to a gene: 7. This CDR3 is 15 amino acids long. CDR3 DNA: TGTGCCTCGGGACTAGCGGGAGGGCCGGGCTACGAGCAGTACTTC. Its protein product is CASGLAGGPGYEQYF.

V usage is TRBV30 and J usage is TRBJ2-2, with 10 bases aligning to TRBD2. In germline, CDR1 is GTSNPN, CDR2 SVGIG (reference sequence). There are 16 residues in the CDR3. V was pared by 0 bases and J by 0 bases, with 1 base of the junction left unmatched. The CDR3 bases are TGTGCCTGGAGTGTAGGACTAGCGGCGAACACCGGGGAGCTGTTTTTT. Its translation is CAWSVGLAANTGELFF.

The rearrangement uses TRBV12-3 or TRBV12-4 and TRBJ2-7; TRBD1 matches 7 bases. There are 12 residues in the CDR3. The ends lost 7 bases at V and 2 bases at J; junction bases unmatched: 2. The CDR3 bases are TGTGCCAGCACCACAGGGGCCTACGAGCAGTACTTC. As protein: CASTTGAYEQYF.

The rearrangement uses TRBV12-3 or TRBV12-4 and TRBJ1-2; D unclear. This CDR3 is 13 amino acids long. The V end was cut by 2 bases, the J end by 4 bases, with 8 bases between. In DNA, the CDR3 is TGTGCCAGCAGTTTATGGCAACGCTATGGCTACACCTTC. Its translation is CASSLWQRYGYTF.

J is TRBJ1-1 and V is TRBV5-1, with D uncertain. Germline CDR1 SGHRS, CDR2 YFSETQ. The CDR3 runs 13 residues. V shed 3 bases and J shed 0 bases, with 6 bases lying between them. The DNA for the CDR3 is TGCGCCAGCAGCTCAGAATTGAACACTGAAGCTTTCTTT. This sequence encodes CASSSELNTEAFF.

The chain has TRBV19 and TRBJ2-7; TRBD1 matches 8 bases. V was pared by 9 bases and J by 2 bases, with 6 bases of the junction left unmatched. The CDR3 extends over 13 amino acids. Germline-derived CDR1 and CDR2 are LNHDA and SQIVND (reference sequence). The CDR3 DNA follows: TGTGCCAGCCAGGGGGCTTCCGCCTACGAGCAGTACTTC. It specifies CASQGASAYEQYF. Supplemented by reference TRBV19 and TRBJ2-7, the full variable domain reads DGGITQSPKYLFRKEGQNVTLSCEQNLNHDAMYWYRQDPGQGLRLIYYSQIVNDFQKGDIAEGYSVSREKKESFPLTVTSAQKNPTAFYLCASQGASAYEQYFGPGTRLTVT.